This TCR beta chain came from a study of regulatory T cells in long-lasting Graves disease. Through Arm-PCR of CDR3 regions and iRepertoire HTBI primers, TCR beta libraries were built. A single record per CDR3 protein comes from TCRdb applying MiXCR to the multiplex PCR reads. The profile shows a few hundred thousand distinct CDR3 sequences, 20% to 25% of them singletons. As to time point: persistent/refractory GD, antithyroid drugs over 5 years with positive TRAb. Construction of the TCR library relied on RNA isolated from PBMCs. Criteria from the American Thyroid Association guidelines were applied to diagnose Graves' disease. The sample holds a few counts of this clonotype. Looked up from germline, CDR1 is LGHNA and CDR2 is YNFKEQ. The CDR3 spans 13 residues. Trimming cost V 0 bases and J 6 bases, with 9 bases left between them.

This specimen was peripheral blood mononuclear cells (PBMCs), taken when the disease was refractory, from a patient treated with antithyroid drugs. This clonotype was sampled from a female donor with Graves disease. The chain recombines TRBV4-2 with TRBJ2-7; unclear D gene. The CDR3 DNA is TGTGCCAGCAGCCAAGATAGGGCTGGCGAGCAGTACTTC. Amino acid sequence: CASSQDRAGEQYF.